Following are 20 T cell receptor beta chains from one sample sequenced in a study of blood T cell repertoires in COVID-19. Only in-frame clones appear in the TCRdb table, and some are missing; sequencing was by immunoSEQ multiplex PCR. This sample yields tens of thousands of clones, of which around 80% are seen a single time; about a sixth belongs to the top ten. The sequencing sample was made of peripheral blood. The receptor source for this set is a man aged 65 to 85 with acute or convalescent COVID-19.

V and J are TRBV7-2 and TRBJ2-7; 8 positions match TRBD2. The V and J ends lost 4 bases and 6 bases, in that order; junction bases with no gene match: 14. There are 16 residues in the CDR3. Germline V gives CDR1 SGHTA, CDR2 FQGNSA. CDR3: CASSSAPAGASSEQYF. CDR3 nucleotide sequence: TGTGCCAGCAGCTCTGCCCCAGCGGGGGCGTCATCCGAGCAGTACTTC.

The CDR3 here is CASLKPLTDTQYF. The CDR3 DNA sequence: TGTGCCAGCCTCAAGCCTCTCACAGATACGCAGTATTTT. This rearrangement joins TRBV6-5 to TRBJ2-3; D call uncertain. The CDR3 contains 13 residues. Germline V gives CDR1 MNHEY, CDR2 SVGAGI. The V gene lost 8 bases and the J gene lost 2 bases, with 11 bases spanning the gap.

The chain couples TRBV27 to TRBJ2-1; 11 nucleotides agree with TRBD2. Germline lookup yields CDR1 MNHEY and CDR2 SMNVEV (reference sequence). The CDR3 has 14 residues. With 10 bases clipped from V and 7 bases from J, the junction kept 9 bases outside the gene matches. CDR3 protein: CATVAGGPRNEQFF. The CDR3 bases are TGTGCCACTGTAGCGGGAGGGCCTAGAAATGAGCAGTTCTTC.

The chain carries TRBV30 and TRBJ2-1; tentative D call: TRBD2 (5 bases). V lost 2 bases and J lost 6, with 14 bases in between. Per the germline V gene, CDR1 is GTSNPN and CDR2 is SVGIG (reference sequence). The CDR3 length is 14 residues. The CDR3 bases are TGTGCCTGGAGTAGGGAGAGGCCCCGCAATGAGCAGTTCTTC. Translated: CAWSRERPRNEQFF.

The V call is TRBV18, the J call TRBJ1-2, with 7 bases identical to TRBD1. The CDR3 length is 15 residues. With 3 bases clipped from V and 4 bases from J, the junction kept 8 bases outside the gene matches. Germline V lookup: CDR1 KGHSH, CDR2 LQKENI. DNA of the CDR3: TGTGCCAGCTCACCTGAGACAGGGACGGCCTATGGCTACACCTTC. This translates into CASSPETGTAYGYTF.

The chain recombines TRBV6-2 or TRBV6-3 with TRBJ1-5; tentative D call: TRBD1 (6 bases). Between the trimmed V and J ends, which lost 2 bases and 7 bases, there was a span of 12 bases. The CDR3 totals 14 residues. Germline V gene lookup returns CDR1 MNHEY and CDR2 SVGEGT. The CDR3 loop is CASSYQGSGQPQHF. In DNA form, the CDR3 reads TGTGCCAGCAGTTACCAGGGGTCAGGGCAGCCCCAGCATTTT.

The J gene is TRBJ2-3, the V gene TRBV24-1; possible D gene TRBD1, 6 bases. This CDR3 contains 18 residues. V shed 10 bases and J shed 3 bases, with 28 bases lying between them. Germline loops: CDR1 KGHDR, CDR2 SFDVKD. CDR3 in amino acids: CATQAHRDTPKGTDTQYF. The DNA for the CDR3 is TGTGCCACTCAAGCCCACCGGGACACCCCCAAAGGGACAGATACGCAGTATTTT.

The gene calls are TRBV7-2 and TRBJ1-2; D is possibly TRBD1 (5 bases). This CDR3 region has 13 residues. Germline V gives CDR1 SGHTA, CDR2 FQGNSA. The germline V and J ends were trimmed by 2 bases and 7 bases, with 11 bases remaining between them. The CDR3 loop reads CASSLNAGIGYTF. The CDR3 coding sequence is TGTGCCAGCAGCTTAAATGCAGGGATTGGCTACACCTTC.

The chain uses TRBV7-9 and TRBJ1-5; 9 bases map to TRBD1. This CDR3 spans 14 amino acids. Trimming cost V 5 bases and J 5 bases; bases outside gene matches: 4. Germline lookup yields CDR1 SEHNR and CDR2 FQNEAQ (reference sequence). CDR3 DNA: TGTGCCAGCAGCCGACAGGGGGAGGATCAGCCCCAGCATTTT. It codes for CASSRQGEDQPQHF.

CDR3 sequence (DNA): TGTGCCAGCAGCCCCGGGACAGGGGGTAACGAGCAGTACTTC. The encoded protein is CASSPGTGGNEQYF. This chain connects TRBV11-2 to TRBJ2-7; 11 nucleotides line up with TRBD1. This CDR3 contains 14 residues. V was clipped by 5 bases and J by 5 bases; unmatched bases: 5. Germline V gene sequence: CDR1 SGHAT, CDR2 FQNNGV.

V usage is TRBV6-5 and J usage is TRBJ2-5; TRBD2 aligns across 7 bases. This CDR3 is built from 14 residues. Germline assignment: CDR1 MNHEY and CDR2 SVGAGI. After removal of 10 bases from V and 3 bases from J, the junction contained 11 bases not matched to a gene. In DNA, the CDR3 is TGTGCCATCCCCGAGGGGAGGGCCGAAGAGACCCAGTACTTC. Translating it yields CAIPEGRAEETQYF.

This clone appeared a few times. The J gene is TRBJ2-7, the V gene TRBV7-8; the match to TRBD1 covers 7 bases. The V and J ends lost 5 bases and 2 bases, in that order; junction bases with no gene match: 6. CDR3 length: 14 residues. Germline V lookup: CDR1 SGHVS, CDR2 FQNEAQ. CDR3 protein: CASSQRTGTYEQYF. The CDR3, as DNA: TGTGCCAGCAGCCAACGGACAGGCACCTACGAGCAGTACTTC.

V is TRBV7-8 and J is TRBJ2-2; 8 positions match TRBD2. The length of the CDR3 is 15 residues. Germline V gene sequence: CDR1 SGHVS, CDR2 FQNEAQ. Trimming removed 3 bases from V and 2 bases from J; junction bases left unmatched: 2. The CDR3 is CASSFSGRNTGELFF. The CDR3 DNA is TGTGCCAGCAGCTTCAGCGGGAGAAACACCGGGGAGCTGTTTTTT.

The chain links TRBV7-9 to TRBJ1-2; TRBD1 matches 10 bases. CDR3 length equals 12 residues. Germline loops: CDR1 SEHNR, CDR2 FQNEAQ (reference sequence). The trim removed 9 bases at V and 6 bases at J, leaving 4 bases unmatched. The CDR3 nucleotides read TGTGCCAGTGGGGGGACAGGGGATGGCTACACCTTC. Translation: CASGGTGDGYTF.

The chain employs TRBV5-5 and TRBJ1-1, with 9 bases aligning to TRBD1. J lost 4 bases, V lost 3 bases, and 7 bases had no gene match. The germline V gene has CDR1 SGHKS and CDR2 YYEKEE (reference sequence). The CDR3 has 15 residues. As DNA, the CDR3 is TGTGCCAGCAGCTACACAGGGGGCGGAGGCACTGAAGCTTTCTTT. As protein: CASSYTGGGGTEAFF.

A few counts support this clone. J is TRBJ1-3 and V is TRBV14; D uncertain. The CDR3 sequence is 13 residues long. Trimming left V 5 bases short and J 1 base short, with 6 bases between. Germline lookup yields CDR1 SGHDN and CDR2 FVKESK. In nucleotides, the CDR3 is TGTGCCAGCAGCGGCGGGTCTGGAAACACCATATATTTT. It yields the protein CASSGGSGNTIYF.

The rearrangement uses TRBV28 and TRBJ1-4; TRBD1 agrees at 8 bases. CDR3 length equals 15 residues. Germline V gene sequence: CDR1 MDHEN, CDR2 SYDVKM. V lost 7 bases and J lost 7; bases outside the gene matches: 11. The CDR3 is CASTQSRGLGEKLFF. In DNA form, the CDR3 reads TGTGCCAGCACCCAATCCAGGGGGCTAGGTGAAAAACTGTTTTTT.

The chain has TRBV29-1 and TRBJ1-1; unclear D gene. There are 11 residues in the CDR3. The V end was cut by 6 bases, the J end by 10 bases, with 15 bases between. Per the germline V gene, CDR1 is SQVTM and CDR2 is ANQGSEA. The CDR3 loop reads CSVRGRSAAFF. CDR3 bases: TGCAGCGTCCGAGGGCGTTCTGCAGCTTTCTTT.

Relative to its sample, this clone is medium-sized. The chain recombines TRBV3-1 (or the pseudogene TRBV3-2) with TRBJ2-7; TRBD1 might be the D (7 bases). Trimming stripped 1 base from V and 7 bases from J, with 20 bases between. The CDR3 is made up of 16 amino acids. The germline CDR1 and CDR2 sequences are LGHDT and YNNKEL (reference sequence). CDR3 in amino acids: CASSQVETGPGGEQYF. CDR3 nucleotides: TGTGCCAGCAGCCAAGTGGAGACGGGGCCAGGGGGGGAGCAGTACTTC.

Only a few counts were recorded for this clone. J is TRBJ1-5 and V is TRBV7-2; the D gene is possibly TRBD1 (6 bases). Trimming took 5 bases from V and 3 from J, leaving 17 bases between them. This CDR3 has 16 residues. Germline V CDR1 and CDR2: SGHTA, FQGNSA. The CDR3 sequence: CASSPTGTSPNQPQHF. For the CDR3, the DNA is TGTGCCAGCAGCCCGACCGGGACAAGCCCCAATCAGCCCCAGCATTTT.